The rows below give T cell receptor beta chains drawn from one sample of a study of cytomegalovirus exposure and HLA in healthy donors. Using immunoSEQ multiplex PCR, the repertoire was profiled, and TCRdb retains in-frame clones only, with some absent. The table lists hundreds of thousands of clones, almost 80% of them singletons. The specimen was PBMCs. The receptor source for this set is a male donor in good health and CMV-seronegative. The CDR3 runs from the conserved cysteine through the conserved F or W. D genes are given only for firm matches. The size entry is marked missing in some rows and otherwise reads once, few, many or a size class.

>.|TRBJ1-1|TRBV10-1|TRBD1
CASSEQGFGTEAFF
TGCGCCAGCAGCGAACAGGGGTTCGGCACTGAAGCTTTCTTT
>once|TRBJ2-1|TRBV5-4|TRBD2
CASSGGAGSSYNEQFF
TGTGCCAGCAGCGGGGGAGCGGGAAGCTCCTACAATGAGCAGTTCTTC
>few|TRBJ1-5|TRBV7-3|TRBD1
CASSLGDREGQPQHF
TGTGCCAGCAGCTTAGGGGACAGGGAAGGGCAGCCCCAGCATTTT
>.|TRBJ1-5|TRBV19|.
CASSSDGNLPNQPQHF
TGTGCCAGTAGTTCCGACGGGAATTTACCCAATCAGCCCCAGCATTTT
>.|TRBJ2-2|TRBV2|TRBD2
CASSGASGIGTGELFF
TGTGCCAGCAGTGGGGCTAGCGGGATAGGCACCGGGGAGCTGTTTTTT
>.|TRBJ1-1|TRBV18|.
CASSPSVNTEAFF
TGTGCCAGCTCACCCTCGGTGAACACTGAAGCTTTCTTT
>.|TRBJ1-4|TRBV9|TRBD1
CASSAWGQATNEKLFF
TGTGCCAGCAGCGCCTGGGGACAGGCAACTAATGAAAAACTGTTTTTT
>few|TRBJ1-5|TRBV14|.
CASSPSGINQPQHF
TGTGCCAGCAGTCCGTCGGGGATCAATCAGCCCCAGCATTTT
>.|TRBJ1-2|TRBV11-2|.
CASSLVPGPNYGYTF
TGTGCCAGCAGCTTAGTTCCAGGCCCTAACTATGGCTACACCTTC
>.|TRBJ2-7|TRBV7-9|.
CASSPFREQYF
TGTGCCAGCAGCCCTTTTCGCGAGCAGTACTTC
>.|TRBJ1-1|TRBV6-6|.
CASTAGTEAFF
TGTGCCAGCACGGCGGGAACTGAAGCTTTCTTT